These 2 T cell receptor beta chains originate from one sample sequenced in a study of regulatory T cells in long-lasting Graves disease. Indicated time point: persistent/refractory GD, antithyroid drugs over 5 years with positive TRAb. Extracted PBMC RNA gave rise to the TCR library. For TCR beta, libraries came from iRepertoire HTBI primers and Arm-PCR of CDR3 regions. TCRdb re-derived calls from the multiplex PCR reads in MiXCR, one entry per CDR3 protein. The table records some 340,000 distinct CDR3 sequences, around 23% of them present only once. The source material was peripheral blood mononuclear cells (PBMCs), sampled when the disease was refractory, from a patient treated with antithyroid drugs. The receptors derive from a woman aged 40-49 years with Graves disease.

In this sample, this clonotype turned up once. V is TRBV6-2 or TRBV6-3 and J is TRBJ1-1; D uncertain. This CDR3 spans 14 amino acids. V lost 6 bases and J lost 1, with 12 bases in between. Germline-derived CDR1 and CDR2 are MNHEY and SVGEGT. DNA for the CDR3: TGTGCCAGCAGACCGAACCGGGGGAACACTGAAGCTTTCTTT. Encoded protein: CASRPNRGNTEAFF.

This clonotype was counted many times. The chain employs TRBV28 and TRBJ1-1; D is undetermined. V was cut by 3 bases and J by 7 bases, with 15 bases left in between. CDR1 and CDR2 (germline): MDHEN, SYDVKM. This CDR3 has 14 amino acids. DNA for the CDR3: TGTGCCAGCAGTTTGGCCCTATCCGGAGGTGAAGCTTTCTTT. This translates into CASSLALSGGEAFF.